The 5 T cell receptor beta chains below were found in one sample sequenced in a study of blood T cell repertoires in COVID-19. Data came from immunoSEQ multiplex PCR; TCRdb stores just in-frame clones and leaves some out. The sample holds roughly 230,000 clones, roughly 80% seen once. The sample consisted of peripheral blood. Receptors were obtained from a woman older than 75 with acute or convalescent COVID-19.

The chain employs TRBV5-6 and TRBJ2-5; weak D call: TRBD1 (5 bases). This CDR3 spans 14 amino acids. V dropped 0 bases and J dropped 6 bases, with 12 bases sitting between them. Germline CDR1 and CDR2: SGHDT and YYEEEE. The CDR3 spells CASSLVAGIKTQYF. The CDR3 DNA reads as TGTGCCAGCAGCTTGGTGGCAGGGATAAAGACCCAGTACTTC.

V gene TRBV5-6 combines with J gene TRBJ2-6; 7 positions agree with TRBD1. This CDR3 has 17 residues. Germline assignment: CDR1 SGHDT and CDR2 YYEEEE. V shed 0 bases and J 4 bases; nucleotides not matched to a gene: 7. For the CDR3, the DNA is TGTGCCAGCAGCTTGGCCCCGGGACAGCCGGGGGCCAACGTCCTGACTTTC. Translated: CASSLAPGQPGANVLTF.

The genes are TRBV3-1 (or the pseudogene TRBV3-2) and TRBJ1-4, with TRBD1 identical over 9 bases. Germline V gene data show CDR1 as LGHDT and CDR2 as YNNKEL (reference sequence). The V segment lost 2 bases and the J segment 7 bases; nucleotides outside the gene matches: 5. The CDR3 totals 15 residues. For the CDR3, the DNA is TGTGCCAGCAGCCAAACCGGGACAGGGAGTGAAAAACTGTTTTTT. As protein: CASSQTGTGSEKLFF.

CDR3 region: CASSPPTGSETQYF. CDR3 nucleotide sequence: TGTGCCAGCTCACCACCGACAGGTTCTGAGACCCAGTACTTC. The V gene is TRBV18, the J gene TRBJ2-5; a weak D match, TRBD1 (6 bases). The germline V gene has CDR1 KGHSH and CDR2 LQKENI. V gave up 0 bases and J gave up 5 bases, with 10 bases separating them. This CDR3 has 14 residues.

CDR3 nucleotides: TGTGCCAGCATCCCGGGGAGCTCTGGGGCCAACGTCCTGACTTTC. It encodes CASIPGSSGANVLTF. V is TRBV28 and J is TRBJ2-6, with D perhaps TRBD2 (5 bases). Trimming removed 7 bases at V and 0 bases at J, with 10 bases between. This CDR3 region has 15 residues. CDR1 is MDHEN and CDR2 is SYDVKM in the germline V gene.